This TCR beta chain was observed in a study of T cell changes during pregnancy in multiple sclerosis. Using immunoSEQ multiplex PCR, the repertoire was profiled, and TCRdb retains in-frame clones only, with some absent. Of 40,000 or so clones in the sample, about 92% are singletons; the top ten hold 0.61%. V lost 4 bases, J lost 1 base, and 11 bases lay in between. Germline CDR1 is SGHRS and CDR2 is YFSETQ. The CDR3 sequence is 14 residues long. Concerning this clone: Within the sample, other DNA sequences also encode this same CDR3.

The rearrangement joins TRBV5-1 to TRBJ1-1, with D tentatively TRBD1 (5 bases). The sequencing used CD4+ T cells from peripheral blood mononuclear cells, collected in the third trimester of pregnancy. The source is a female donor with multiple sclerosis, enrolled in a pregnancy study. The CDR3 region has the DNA TGCGCCAGCAGCCTCGACAGTGCGAACACTGAAGCTTTCTTT. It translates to CASSLDSANTEAFF. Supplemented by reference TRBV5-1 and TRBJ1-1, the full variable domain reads KAGVTQTPRYLIKTRGQQVTLSCSPISGHRSVSWYQQTPGQGLQFLFEYFSETQRNKGNFPGRFSGRQFSNSRSEMNVSTLELGDSALYLCASSLDSANTEAFFGQGTRLTVV.